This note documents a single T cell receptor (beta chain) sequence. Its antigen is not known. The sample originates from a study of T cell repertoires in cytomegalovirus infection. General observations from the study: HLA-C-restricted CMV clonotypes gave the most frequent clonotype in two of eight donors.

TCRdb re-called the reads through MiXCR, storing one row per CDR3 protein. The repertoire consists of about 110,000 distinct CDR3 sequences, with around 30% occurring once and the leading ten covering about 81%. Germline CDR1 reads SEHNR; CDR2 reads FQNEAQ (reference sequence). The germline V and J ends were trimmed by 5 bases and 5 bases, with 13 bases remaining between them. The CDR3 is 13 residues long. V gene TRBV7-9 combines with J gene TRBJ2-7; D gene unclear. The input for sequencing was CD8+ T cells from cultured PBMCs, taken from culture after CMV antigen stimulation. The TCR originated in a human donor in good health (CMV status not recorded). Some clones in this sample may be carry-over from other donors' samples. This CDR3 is CASSPGFGNEQYF. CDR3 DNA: TGTGCCAGCAGCCCGGGTTTTGGTAACGAGCAGTACTTC.